The 29 T cell receptor beta chains given below trace back to one sample, sequenced in a study of response to subunit inactivated influenza vaccine. Via MiXCR, TCRdb re-called the RT-PCR reads, giving one row per CDR3 protein. Of around 790,000 distinct CDR3 sequences listed, roughly 20% are singletons. The input for sequencing was PBMCs from blood, taken roughly 5 days after vaccination. The receptors stem from a man in his fifties or sixties who received an inactivated influenza vaccine.

The gene calls are TRBV7-9 and TRBJ2-7; TRBD1 matches 9 bases. From germline, CDR1 is SEHNR and CDR2 FQNEAQ (reference sequence). J lost 1 base, V lost 3 bases, and 7 bases had no gene match. This CDR3 region has 16 residues. The CDR3, as DNA: TGTGCCAGCAGCTTTGGTTTAGGACAGGGGTCCTACGAGCAGTACTTC. This encodes CASSFGLGQGSYEQYF.

This clonotype was counted many times. The chain couples TRBV10-3 to TRBJ2-7; D might be TRBD1 (6 bases). The V end lost 6 bases, the J end lost 1 base, and 16 bases lay between the germline ends. Germline CDR1 and CDR2: ENHRY and SYGVKD. The CDR3 spans 15 residues. The CDR3 protein is CAIRPGQIRSYEQYF. CDR3 DNA sequence: TGTGCCATCAGACCCGGACAGATTAGATCCTACGAGCAGTACTTC.

The gene calls are TRBV21-1 and TRBJ1-4; the table's D gene call, TRBD1, was not cross checked with the DNA. TRBV21-1 corresponds to a pseudogene. CDR3 length: 15 amino acids. Written as DNA, the CDR3 is TGTGCCAGCAGCACAACGGGACAAACTCGGGAAAAACTGTTTTTT. It encodes CASSTTGQTREKLFF.

In its sample, this clonotype was seen a few times. The chain has TRBV6-2 or TRBV6-3 and TRBJ2-2; TRBD1 matches 7 bases. The trim removed 6 bases at V and 0 bases at J, leaving 7 bases unmatched. The CDR3 has 16 residues. CDR1 and CDR2 from the germline V gene are MNHEY and SVGEGT. CDR3 in DNA: TGTGCCAGCAGGAGGGACAGCTACGCGAACACCGGGGAGCTGTTTTTT. This sequence encodes CASRRDSYANTGELFF.

This clonotype was observed a handful of times. V is TRBV12-3 or TRBV12-4 and J is TRBJ1-1; D gene ambiguous. This CDR3 is built from 14 residues. Trimming took 3 bases from V and 1 from J, leaving 9 bases between them. The DNA of the CDR3 is TGTGCCAGCAGTTTCACTGCAGGGAACACTGAAGCTTTCTTT. Protein product: CASSFTAGNTEAFF.

V usage is TRBV2 and J usage is TRBJ2-7; 12 nucleotides line up with TRBD2. Germline V gene lookup returns CDR1 SNHLY and CDR2 FYNNEI. The V and J ends lost 1 base and 6 bases, in that order; junction bases with no gene match: 1. This CDR3 spans 14 amino acids. The CDR3 nucleotides are TGTGCCAGCAGTGAAGGACTAGCGGGAGTCGAGCAGTACTTC. This sequence encodes CASSEGLAGVEQYF.

V is TRBV28 and J is TRBJ2-3; maybe TRBD1 (6 bases). V lost 2 bases to trimming and J lost 0 bases, with 9 bases between them. This CDR3 has 15 amino acids. Germline loops: CDR1 MDHEN, CDR2 SYDVKM. CDR3 in DNA: TGTGCCAGCAGTTTACCCAGGGGTAGCACAGATACGCAGTATTTT. Residues: CASSLPRGSTDTQYF.

This clonotype occurred a few times. The genes are TRBV5-1 and TRBJ2-7, with 7 nucleotides matching TRBD2. The CDR3 has 17 amino acids. CDR1 and CDR2 from the germline V gene are SGHRS and YFSETQ. V gave up 3 bases and J gave up 1 base; unmatched junction bases: 13. The CDR3 coding sequence is TGCGCCAGCAGCTCCCTGATTATTGCGGGGGAATCCTACGAGCAGTACTTC. Residues: CASSSLIIAGESYEQYF.

Many counts were recorded for this clonotype. This chain connects TRBV4-2 to TRBJ2-1; the match to TRBD2 covers 10 bases. This CDR3 has 15 residues. V shed 4 bases, J shed 4 bases, and the junction held 4 bases outside the gene matches. Germline loops: CDR1 LGHNA, CDR2 YNFKEQ. DNA of the CDR3: TGTGCCAGCAGCCCGGGACTAGCGATTTACAATGAGCAGTTCTTC. Protein sequence: CASSPGLAIYNEQFF.

This clonotype was seen once. The chain employs TRBV5-5 and TRBJ2-2; 7 positions agree with TRBD1. The CDR3 sequence is 17 residues long. Germline-derived CDR1 and CDR2 are SGHKS and YYEKEE (reference sequence). V shed 0 bases, J shed 2 bases, and the junction held 7 bases outside the gene matches. In DNA, the CDR3 is TGTGCCAGCAGCTTGGCTTGGGACAGCCTAAACACCGGGGAGCTGTTTTTT. Residues: CASSLAWDSLNTGELFF.

This clonotype came up a few times. This chain connects TRBV29-1 to TRBJ2-7, with D hard to call. Germline CDR1 reads SQVTM; CDR2 reads ANQGSEA. The CDR3 runs to 12 residues. Trimming took 4 bases from V and 2 from J, leaving 9 bases between them. The CDR3 DNA sequence: TGCAGCGTTGCAGGTCCGACCTACGAGCAGTACTTC. This gives the protein CSVAGPTYEQYF.

This clonotype showed up many times. This rearrangement joins TRBV5-1 to TRBJ2-1, with D possibly TRBD1 on 6 matching bases. Trimming pared 0 bases from V and 1 base from J, leaving 11 bases between. This CDR3 is built from 16 residues. Germline loops: CDR1 SGHRS, CDR2 YFSETQ. Here the CDR3 reads CASSLEGQLSYNEQFF. As DNA, the CDR3 is TGCGCCAGCAGCTTGGAAGGACAGTTGTCCTACAATGAGCAGTTCTTC. The full variable domain, completed using reference TRBV5-1 and TRBJ2-1, is KAGVTQTPRYLIKTRGQQVTLSCSPISGHRSVSWYQQTPGQGLQFLFEYFSETQRNKGNFPGRFSGRQFSNSRSEMNVSTLELGDSALYLCASSLEGQLSYNEQFFGPGTRLTVL.

This clonotype occurred many times. The chain combines TRBV5-1 with TRBJ2-5; the match to TRBD2 covers 10 bases. The germline gives CDR1 SGHRS, CDR2 YFSETQ. V was clipped by 4 bases and J by 0 bases; unmatched bases: 6. CDR3 length: 16 amino acids. The DNA of the CDR3 is TGCGCCAGCAGCAAGGGGACTAGCGTTTACCAAGAGACCCAGTACTTC. Protein: CASSKGTSVYQETQYF.

The chain carries TRBV2 and TRBJ2-7; D is undetermined. CDR3 length: 11 residues. With 5 bases removed from V and 7 bases from J, the gap between germline ends came to 9 bases. The V gene's germline CDR1 is SNHLY and CDR2 FYNNEI. CDR3 sequence reads: CASSLKAEQYF. CDR3 DNA: TGTGCCAGCAGTCTCAAGGCGGAGCAGTACTTC. Based on the CDR3 plus reference TRBV2 and TRBJ2-7, the full variable domain is EPEVTQTPSHQVTQMGQEVILRCVPISNHLYFYWYRQILGQKVEFLVSFYNNEISEKSEIFDDQFSVERPDGSNFTLKIRSTKLEDSAMYFCASSLKAEQYFGPGTRLTVT.

Many counts were recorded for this clonotype. J is TRBJ2-3 and V is TRBV29-1, with 8 bases lining up with TRBD1. Per germline, CDR1 SQVTM and CDR2 ANQGSEA. This CDR3 has 15 residues. V gave up 3 bases and J gave up 2 bases; unmatched junction bases: 7. This CDR3 is CSVEKAGGVTDTQYF. In nucleotides, the CDR3 is TGCAGCGTTGAGAAGGCAGGGGGCGTCACAGATACGCAGTATTTT.

In this sample, this clonotype turned up many times. The chain is built from TRBV3-1 and TRBJ2-1, with D perhaps matching TRBD2 (6 bases). The ends were cut back, 4 bases at V and 15 bases at J, with 19 bases in the middle. The CDR3 has 13 amino acids. Germline V gene sequence: CDR1 LGHDT, CDR2 YNNKEL (reference sequence). The CDR3 DNA reads as TGTGCCAGCAGCCCCCCGCCGACTTTGGGAGGGTTCTTC. It codes for CASSPPPTLGGFF.

This clonotype has more than one count but fewer than ten. The CDR3 sequence is CSVGGVGEQFF. The CDR3 DNA reads as TGCAGCGTTGGTGGGGTTGGCGAGCAGTTCTTC. The chain has TRBV29-1 and TRBJ2-1; D is uncertain. The germline V and J ends were trimmed by 4 bases and 10 bases, with 11 bases remaining between them. The germline V gene has CDR1 SQVTM and CDR2 ANQGSEA. This CDR3 is built from 11 residues.

This clonotype has more than one count but fewer than ten. This rearrangement joins TRBV29-1 to TRBJ2-6; 8 bases map to TRBD1. Trimming at V came to 0 bases and at J to 2 bases, leaving 6 bases not matched to a gene. Germline values: CDR1 SQVTM, CDR2 ANQGSEA. The CDR3 runs 17 residues. The CDR3 is CSVEERPDRAGANVLTF. Written as DNA, the CDR3 is TGCAGCGTTGAAGAACGCCCGGACAGGGCTGGGGCCAACGTCCTGACTTTC. The whole variable domain, filled in from reference TRBV29-1 and TRBJ2-6, reads SAVISQKPSRDICQRGTSLTIQCQVDSQVTMMFWYRQQPGQSLTLIATANQGSEATYESGFVIDKFPISRPNLTFSTLTVSNMSPEDSSIYLCSVEERPDRAGANVLTFGAGSRLTVL.

This clonotype was counted only a few times. V is TRBV18 and J is TRBJ2-4, with TRBD2 as a possible D gene (6 bases). This CDR3 region has 12 residues. V shed 0 bases and J shed 10 bases, with 7 bases lying between them. Per the germline V gene, CDR1 is KGHSH and CDR2 is LQKENI. CDR3 in amino acids: CASSPPEGIQYF. In DNA form, the CDR3 reads TGTGCCAGCTCACCACCGGAGGGGATTCAGTACTTC.

On this clonotype: A junction boundary mismatches the germline segment, possibly from a read error. The chain's CDR3 is CASSLGADTETFF. The CDR3 DNA is TGTGCCAGCAGCTTAGGAGCCGACACTGAAACTTTCTTT. The chain carries TRBV7-6 and TRBJ1-1, with D hard to call. The V gene's germline CDR1 is SGHVS and CDR2 FNYEAQ. CDR3 size: 13 residues.

The chain combines TRBV5-1 with TRBJ2-7; D possibly corresponds to TRBD1 (6 bases). V shed 4 bases and J shed 2 bases, with 13 bases lying between them. The CDR3 length is 14 residues. Germline CDR1 SGHRS, CDR2 YFSETQ. The DNA for the CDR3 is TGCGCCAGCAGCCAATCGGACAGAACCTACGAGCAGTACTTC. Translating it yields CASSQSDRTYEQYF.

The V call is TRBV7-9, the J call TRBJ2-2, with D maybe TRBD1 (6 bases). Trimming removed 7 bases from V and 5 bases from J, with 17 bases in between. Germline V gene data show CDR1 as SEHNR and CDR2 as FQNEAQ (reference sequence). The CDR3 covers 15 residues. Here the CDR3 DNA reads TGTGCCAGCACCCATTCCGTGAGGGGGACCGGGGAGCTGTTTTTT. This sequence encodes CASTHSVRGTGELFF. Based on the CDR3 plus reference TRBV7-9 and TRBJ2-2, the full variable domain is DTGVSQNPRHKITKRGQNVTFRCDPISEHNRLYWYRQTLGQGPEFLTYFQNEAQLEKSRLLSDRFSAERPKGSFSTLEIQRTEQGDSAMYLCASTHSVRGTGELFFGEGSRLTVL.

The chain has TRBV12-3 or TRBV12-4 and TRBJ1-2; the D is unclear. Trimming removed 2 bases from V and 7 bases from J, with 14 bases in between. The CDR3 totals 14 residues. As DNA, the CDR3 is TGTGCCAGCAGTTTACGGAGCCGGTGGGGTGGCTACACCTTC. It yields the protein CASSLRSRWGGYTF.

This clonotype was detected only a few times. V gene TRBV20-1 combines with J gene TRBJ1-1; tentatively, D is TRBD1 (5 bases). The CDR3 totals 13 residues. The germline V gene encodes CDR1 DFQATT and CDR2 SNEGSKA (reference sequence). V lost 3 bases and J 1 base, leaving 9 bases between the germline ends. For the CDR3, the DNA is TGCAGTGCTAGTCCCAGGGCGAACACTGAAGCTTTCTTT. Translation gives CSASPRANTEAFF.

The chain uses TRBV15 and TRBJ2-5; D perhaps matches TRBD2 (7 bases). Deletions cut 4 bases from V and 4 bases from J, with 16 bases between. The CDR3 is made up of 15 amino acids. Germline CDR1 reads LNHNV; CDR2 reads YYDKDF (reference sequence). The CDR3 is CATSKWWGGRETQYF. CDR3 coding DNA: TGTGCCACCAGCAAGTGGTGGGGGGGCCGAGAGACCCAGTACTTC.

This clonotype was counted ten times or more. The gene calls are TRBV12-3 or TRBV12-4 and TRBJ2-1, with 7 bases aligning to TRBD2. Trimming at V came to 7 bases and at J to 2 bases, leaving 5 bases not matched to a gene. CDR3 size: 14 residues. CDR3 DNA: TGTGCCAGCAAACCCGGGAGGACCTACAATGAGCAGTTCTTC. Protein sequence: CASKPGRTYNEQFF.

The chain links TRBV29-1 to TRBJ1-1; D possibly corresponds to TRBD1 (6 bases). Germline CDR1 is SQVTM and CDR2 is ANQGSEA. The CDR3 spans 12 residues. V was shortened by 7 bases and J by 0 bases, with 9 bases between the two germline ends. CDR3 nucleotides: TGCAGCGCGGGACAAGTGAACACTGAAGCTTTCTTT. It codes for CSAGQVNTEAFF.

The rearrangement joins TRBV2 to TRBJ2-5, with TRBD2 matching over 10 bases. The V gene's germline CDR1 is SNHLY and CDR2 FYNNEI. Germline trimming cut 4 bases from V and 5 bases from J; bases unmatched to any gene: 13. The CDR3 covers 17 residues. CDR3 residues: CASSGVQRGGYLETQYF. The CDR3 coding sequence is TGTGCCAGCAGTGGGGTCCAGCGGGGGGGCTATCTGGAGACCCAGTACTTC.

This rearrangement joins TRBV6-1 to TRBJ2-5; D may be TRBD1 (6 bases). Trimming pared 6 bases from V and 4 bases from J, leaving 12 bases between. CDR3 length: 13 residues. Germline V CDR1 and CDR2: MNHNS, SASEGT. The CDR3 coding sequence is TGTGCCAGCAGACGGACAGACGTAGAGACCCAGTACTTC. The encoded protein is CASRRTDVETQYF.